One and the same sample provided the 5 T cell receptor beta chains below, sequenced in a study of patients and donors after allogeneic stem cell transplantation. From the RT-PCR reads, TCRdb called clonotypes with MiXCR, one entry per CDR3 protein. This sample has about 74,000 distinct CDR3 sequences; approximately 25% occur once, and the top ten carry 26%. The specimen was blood, either unsorted or a sorted T cell fraction (not recorded which). The receptors here all came from a human donor who was either an allogeneic HSCT recipient or a stem cell or donor lymphocyte infusion donor (not recorded which). It is not recorded whose cells these are; they may come from a transplant donor.

V is TRBV20-1 and J is TRBJ2-2; D possibly corresponds to TRBD2 (7 bases). Germline values: CDR1 DFQATT, CDR2 SNEGSKA (reference sequence). V lost 6 bases, J lost 4 bases, and 15 bases lay in between. This CDR3 is 14 amino acids long. CDR3 sequence (DNA): TGCAGTGCCTCAGGTGGGGGGGCCACCGGGGAGCTGTTTTTT. As protein: CSASGGGATGELFF.

The table lists this clonotype with a few counts. This chain connects TRBV5-1 to TRBJ1-2, with D possibly matching TRBD1 (6 bases). Trimming took off 2 bases at V and 2 bases at J, with 16 bases between the two ends. Germline V gives CDR1 SGHRS, CDR2 YFSETQ. The CDR3 covers 16 residues. For the CDR3, the DNA is TGCGCCAGCAGCTTCCCCATCGGGGGGCCGAACTATGGCTACACCTTC. Residues: CASSFPIGGPNYGYTF.

This clonotype was seen a few times. The rearrangement links TRBV12-3 or TRBV12-4 to TRBJ1-5, with 8 bases lining up with TRBD1. V gave up 5 bases and J gave up 2 bases; unmatched junction bases: 8. The CDR3 extends over 16 amino acids. The CDR3: CASSKRQGPRNQPQHF. DNA for the CDR3: TGTGCCAGCAGTAAGCGACAGGGGCCGCGCAATCAGCCCCAGCATTTT.

The chain combines TRBV7-9 with TRBJ1-1, with 7 nucleotides matching TRBD1. The V gene end was trimmed by 5 bases and the J gene end by 0 bases; junction bases not matched to a gene: 6. Per germline, CDR1 SEHNR and CDR2 FQNEAQ (reference sequence). The CDR3 is 15 residues long. This chain's CDR3 is CASSPTGAMNTEAFF. CDR3 DNA sequence: TGTGCCAGCAGCCCCACAGGGGCGATGAACACTGAAGCTTTCTTT.

The sample holds a few counts of this clonotype. This sequence joins TRBV7-3 and TRBJ1-1, with D uncertain. Trimming took 1 base from V and 1 from J, leaving 4 bases between them. Germline V CDR1 and CDR2: SGHTA, FQGTGA. The CDR3 totals 13 residues. CDR3 loop: CASSLNGNTEAFF. CDR3 DNA: TGTGCCAGCAGCTTAAATGGGAACACTGAAGCTTTCTTT.